Presented here are 4 T cell receptor beta chains from one specimen sequenced in a study of blood T cell repertoires in COVID-19. Repertoires were generated with immunoSEQ multiplex PCR, while TCRdb's copy carries only in-frame clones and drops some. The sample yields 240,000 or so clones, about 83% seen once. Source material: peripheral blood. Source of these receptors: a man under 40 who had recovered from COVID-19.

The table lists this clone with a count of one. This sample also contains other DNA sequences that code for the same CDR3. The V and J genes are TRBV7-9 and TRBJ2-2, with 8 bases that match TRBD1. This CDR3 region has 15 residues. V lost 5 bases, J lost 5 bases, and 7 bases stayed unmatched. Germline CDR1 and CDR2: SEHNR and FQNEAQ (reference sequence). CDR3 residues: CASSPGTGDTGELFF. CDR3 nucleotides: TGTGCCAGCAGCCCCGGGACAGGCGATACCGGGGAGCTGTTTTTT.

This rearrangement joins TRBV6-5 to TRBJ2-7, with TRBD2 matching 7 bases. Per germline, CDR1 MNHEY and CDR2 SVGAGI. The trim removed 5 bases at V and 4 bases at J, leaving 8 bases unmatched. CDR3 length equals 14 residues. The CDR3 DNA is TGTGCCAGCAGTAATGGGGGGGGGTCGTACGAGCAGTACGTC. Its protein is CASSNGGGSYEQYV.

The genes are TRBV27 and TRBJ1-6, with D perhaps TRBD1 (5 bases). The germline V and J ends were trimmed by 5 bases and 9 bases, with 14 bases remaining between them. The V gene's germline CDR1 is MNHEY and CDR2 SMNVEV (reference sequence). CDR3 size: 14 residues. In DNA, the CDR3 is TGTGCCAGCAGTCTACAGGATTGGGCTTCACCCCTCCACTTT. It translates to CASSLQDWASPLHF.

The V gene is TRBV7-9, the J gene TRBJ1-6; 8 bases are shared with TRBD1. The CDR3 runs to 15 residues. In germline, CDR1 is SEHNR, CDR2 FQNEAQ (reference sequence). V shed 4 bases and J 3 bases; nucleotides not matched to a gene: 2. The DNA of the CDR3 is TGTGCCAGCAGCTACGGACAGGGCTATAATTCACCCCTCCACTTT. Protein: CASSYGQGYNSPLHF.